These 27 T cell receptor beta chains were all obtained from the same sample, sequenced in a study of T-cell memory formation after mild COVID-19. Each CDR3 protein is one row after TCRdb ran MiXCR on the 5' RACE reads. Here the sample spans 190,000 or so distinct CDR3 sequences, around 27% being singletons. Sequencing used PBMCs or a T cell subset sorted from them (not recorded which). The receptors derive from an adult woman who had mild COVID-19 (a few samples of this study predate the infection). Cell type and time point are not known.

The J gene is TRBJ2-7, the V gene TRBV20-1; 7 bases are shared with TRBD1. The CDR3 is 12 residues long. The V and J ends lost 3 bases and 3 bases, in that order; junction bases with no gene match: 2. The germline V gene has CDR1 DFQATT and CDR2 SNEGSKA (reference sequence). The CDR3 bases are TGCAGTGCTAGTCCAGGGGGCTACGAGCAGTACTTC. It is translated as CSASPGGYEQYF.

This chain joins TRBV6-2 or TRBV6-3 and TRBJ2-5; the match to TRBD2 covers 9 bases. The CDR3 contains 14 residues. The V and J ends lost 6 bases and 2 bases, in that order; junction bases with no gene match: 4. Per germline, CDR1 MNHEY and CDR2 SVGEGT. CDR3 in amino acids: CASSPTSGQETQYF. DNA of the CDR3: TGTGCCAGCAGCCCCACTAGCGGGCAAGAGACCCAGTACTTC.

This clonotype was seen at least ten times. The chain employs TRBV7-6 and TRBJ2-2; weak D call: TRBD2 (6 bases). The CDR3 is 13 residues long. V lost 3 bases and J 4 bases, leaving 6 bases between the germline ends. The germline gives CDR1 SGHVS, CDR2 FNYEAQ. DNA of the CDR3: TGTGCCAGCAGCTTCGGGAGCACCGGGGAGCTGTTTTTT. Residues: CASSFGSTGELFF.

This sequence joins TRBV30 and TRBJ2-1; D is unclear. Germline CDR1 is GTSNPN and CDR2 is SVGIG (reference sequence). The CDR3 consists of 12 residues. Trimming took 0 bases from V and 7 from J, leaving 7 bases between them. CDR3 amino acids: CAWSVVGNEQFF. The CDR3 nucleotides read TGTGCCTGGAGTGTGGTCGGGAATGAGCAGTTCTTC. The variable domain in full, completed from reference TRBV30 and TRBJ2-1, reads SQTIHQWPATLVQPVGSPLSLECTVEGTSNPNLYWYRQAAGRGLQLLFYSVGIGQISSEVPQNLSASRPQDRQFILSSKKLLLSDSGFYLCAWSVVGNEQFFGPGTRLTVL.

This clonotype showed up just a few times. The chain joins TRBV20-1 to TRBJ2-2, with D perhaps matching TRBD2 (6 bases). The CDR3 runs to 22 residues. Trimming left V 0 bases short and J 1 base short, with 30 bases between. Germline V gene sequence: CDR1 DFQATT, CDR2 SNEGSKA (reference sequence). CDR3 region: CSARDKKDPPGVSYQNTGELFF. CDR3 sequence (DNA): TGCAGTGCTAGAGATAAGAAGGACCCCCCGGGGGTCTCTTATCAGAACACCGGGGAGCTGTTTTTT.

This rearrangement joins TRBV3-1 to TRBJ2-1; weak D call: TRBD1 (5 bases). The CDR3 has 14 residues. V was cut by 2 bases and J by 4 bases, with 9 bases left in between. Germline loops: CDR1 LGHDT, CDR2 YNNKEL (reference sequence). The DNA of the CDR3 is TGTGCCAGCAGCCAAAGGGCAGGGTACAATGAGCAGTTCTTC. This sequence encodes CASSQRAGYNEQFF.

This clonotype was detected once. The V and J genes are TRBV25-1 and TRBJ2-7; D remains ambiguous. Trimming took off 5 bases at V and 2 bases at J, with 7 bases between the two ends. Germline-derived CDR1 and CDR2 are MGHDK and SYGVNS. This CDR3 region has 12 residues. CDR3: CASSFEAYEQYF. Written as DNA, the CDR3 is TGTGCCAGCAGTTTTGAAGCCTACGAGCAGTACTTC.

This clonotype was recorded at least ten times. This rearrangement joins TRBV7-9 to TRBJ2-2; unclear D gene. This CDR3 region has 12 residues. The germline gives CDR1 SEHNR, CDR2 FQNEAQ (reference sequence). Trimming pared 6 bases from V and 4 bases from J, leaving 6 bases between. CDR3 region: CASSLSTGELFF. The CDR3 DNA reads TGTGCCAGCAGTTTATCCACCGGGGAGCTGTTTTTT. The variable domain in full, with the rest retrieved from reference TRBV7-9 and TRBJ2-2, is DTGVSQNPRHKITKRGQNVTFRCDPISEHNRLYWYRQTLGQGPEFLTYFQNEAQLEKSRLLSDRFSAERPKGSFSTLEIQRTEQGDSAMYLCASSLSTGELFFGEGSRLTVL.

This chain uses TRBV12-3 or TRBV12-4 with TRBJ2-7; D gene uncertain. This CDR3 has 14 residues. V lost 3 bases and J 5 bases, leaving 14 bases between the germline ends. CDR3 region: CASSFPPGFNEQYF. The CDR3 nucleotides read TGTGCCAGCAGTTTCCCCCCGGGTTTCAACGAGCAGTACTTC.

The chain recombines TRBV20-1 with TRBJ2-3; 9 nucleotides line up with TRBD2. With V trimmed by 3 bases and J by 0 bases, 4 bases remained unmatched. Germline V gives CDR1 DFQATT, CDR2 SNEGSKA (reference sequence). The CDR3 contains 15 residues. CDR3 coding DNA: TGCAGTGCTAGTAAAGCGGGAGGAAGCACAGATACGCAGTATTTT. This encodes CSASKAGGSTDTQYF.

The chain employs TRBV9 and TRBJ2-1; no definite D call. Germline lookup yields CDR1 SGDLS and CDR2 YYNGEE. Trimming took 0 bases from V and 7 from J, leaving 5 bases between them. The CDR3 length is 12 residues. The CDR3 coding sequence is TGTGCCAGCAGCGTAGATCGGAATGAGCAGTTCTTC. Residues: CASSVDRNEQFF.

This CDR3 is CASSFGGGAGNTEAFF. CDR3 in DNA: TGTGCCAGCAGCTTCGGGGGCGGGGCGGGGAACACTGAAGCTTTCTTT. This chain links TRBV3-1 with TRBJ1-1; tentative D call: TRBD1 (6 bases). Germline CDR1 LGHDT, CDR2 YNNKEL (reference sequence). The CDR3 has 16 residues. The V end lost 5 bases, the J end lost 1 base, and 17 bases lay between the germline ends.

This clonotype was recorded only once. The V call is TRBV7-8, the J call TRBJ1-2, with 7 bases lining up with TRBD1. V dropped 0 bases and J dropped 5; count of bases not matched to a gene: 6. CDR3 length equals 15 residues. Germline assignment: CDR1 SGHVS and CDR2 FQNEAQ. The DNA of the CDR3 is TGTGCCAGCAGCTTAGCCCGGGACAGCATTTATGGCTACACCTTC. Encoded protein: CASSLARDSIYGYTF.

This clonotype was observed at least ten times. J is TRBJ2-5 and V is TRBV7-9; D remains ambiguous. This CDR3 has 14 amino acids. Trimming stripped 2 bases from V and 5 bases from J, with 12 bases between. Germline-derived CDR1 and CDR2 are SEHNR and FQNEAQ (reference sequence). The CDR3 spells CASSLLNAGETQYF. CDR3 nucleotide sequence: TGTGCCAGCAGCTTACTCAACGCCGGGGAGACCCAGTACTTC. The whole variable domain, filled in from reference TRBV7-9 and TRBJ2-5, reads DTGVSQNPRHKITKRGQNVTFRCDPISEHNRLYWYRQTLGQGPEFLTYFQNEAQLEKSRLLSDRFSAERPKGSFSTLEIQRTEQGDSAMYLCASSLLNAGETQYFGPGTRLLVL.

This clonotype has a handful of counts. This CDR3 reads CASSLEIGTVYEQYF. Written as DNA, the CDR3 is TGCGCCAGCAGCTTGGAAATCGGGACAGTTTACGAGCAGTACTTC. The chain uses TRBV5-1 and TRBJ2-7, with 7 nucleotides matching TRBD1. The ends lost 0 bases at V and 4 bases at J; junction bases unmatched: 7. This CDR3 contains 15 residues. Germline V gene lookup returns CDR1 SGHRS and CDR2 YFSETQ. The full variable domain, with the rest looked up from reference TRBV5-1 and TRBJ2-7, is KAGVTQTPRYLIKTRGQQVTLSCSPISGHRSVSWYQQTPGQGLQFLFEYFSETQRNKGNFPGRFSGRQFSNSRSEMNVSTLELGDSALYLCASSLEIGTVYEQYFGPGTRLTVT.

CDR3 nucleotides: TGTGCCATCCAAGGAGAGGCGTACAATGAGCAGTTCTTC. Protein sequence: CAIQGEAYNEQFF. This chain links TRBV24-1 with TRBJ2-1; D remains ambiguous. Trimming took 11 bases from V and 4 from J, leaving 14 bases between them. CDR1 and CDR2 from the germline V gene are KGHDR and SFDVKD. The CDR3 loop spans 13 amino acids.

The chain employs TRBV7-2 and TRBJ2-7; 8 nucleotides match TRBD2. This CDR3 region has 16 residues. Trimming at V came to 2 bases and at J to 1 base, leaving 7 bases not matched to a gene. Looked up from germline, CDR1 is SGHTA and CDR2 is FQGNSA. In DNA, the CDR3 is TGTGCCAGCAGCTTACTAGCGGGTCGGCTGTCCTACGAGCAGTACTTC. As protein: CASSLLAGRLSYEQYF.

This clonotype has just a few counts. The J gene is TRBJ2-1, the V gene TRBV10-3; unclear D gene. V was trimmed by 4 bases and J by 5 bases, leaving 9 bases between them. The CDR3 consists of 13 residues. Germline V gives CDR1 ENHRY, CDR2 SYGVKD. The DNA for the CDR3 is TGTGCCATCAGTGTTGCTGGGAACAATGAGCAGTTCTTC. This translates into CAISVAGNNEQFF.

J is TRBJ2-7 and V is TRBV20-1; 7 bases line up with TRBD2. Trimming cost V 1 base and J 2 bases; bases outside gene matches: 8. In germline, CDR1 is DFQATT, CDR2 SNEGSKA (reference sequence). The CDR3 totals 15 residues. In DNA form, the CDR3 reads TGCAGTGCTAGAGGGGGCCTAGCGGCAACCTACGAGCAGTACTTC. Translation: CSARGGLAATYEQYF.

This chain joins TRBV11-2 and TRBJ2-3; D tentatively reads TRBD1 or TRBD2 (5 bases each). The CDR3 spans 13 residues. CDR1 and CDR2 (germline): SGHAT, FQNNGV. Trimming stripped 5 bases from V and 4 bases from J, with 10 bases between. The CDR3 coding sequence is TGTGCCAGCAGCCTTGGGACCGCAGATACGCAGTATTTT. It specifies CASSLGTADTQYF.

This clonotype occurred a few times. The chain employs TRBV4-1 and TRBJ2-1; TRBD2 is a possible D gene (5 bases). The V end lost 3 bases, the J end lost 3 bases, and 15 bases lay between the germline ends. Germline CDR1 MGHRA, CDR2 YSYEKL. This CDR3 has 16 residues. The CDR3 is CASSHWQGGDYNEQFF. The CDR3 nucleotides read TGCGCCAGCAGCCACTGGCAAGGAGGTGACTACAATGAGCAGTTCTTC.

This clonotype was seen a handful of times. The rearrangement uses TRBV20-1 and TRBJ2-1, with TRBD2 matching over 8 bases. V gave up 0 bases and J gave up 5 bases; unmatched junction bases: 3. Germline values: CDR1 DFQATT, CDR2 SNEGSKA (reference sequence). CDR3 size: 14 residues. The CDR3 reads CSARDWTSNNEQFF. For the CDR3, the DNA is TGCAGTGCTAGAGATTGGACTAGCAACAATGAGCAGTTCTTC.

This clonotype has just a few counts. The chain has TRBV4-2 and TRBJ2-1; no clear D. The V gene's germline CDR1 is LGHNA and CDR2 YNFKEQ. Between the trimmed V and J ends, which lost 2 bases and 5 bases, there was a span of 10 bases. The CDR3 length is 14 residues. The CDR3 is CASSQPIRDNEQFF. In DNA, the CDR3 is TGTGCCAGCAGCCAACCCATTAGGGACAATGAGCAGTTCTTC.

The V and J genes are TRBV24-1 and TRBJ2-1; TRBD2 matches at 8 bases. Germline loops: CDR1 KGHDR, CDR2 SFDVKD. V was pared by 6 bases and J by 2 bases, with 5 bases of the junction left unmatched. The CDR3 consists of 15 residues. The CDR3 coding sequence is TGTGCCACCAGTCAACCGGGACTAGCCTACAATGAGCAGTTCTTC. This codes for CATSQPGLAYNEQFF.

This clonotype has more than one count but fewer than ten. The chain's CDR3 is CASSFSRDTDTQYF. CDR3 coding DNA: TGTGCCAGCAGCTTTAGCAGAGACACAGATACGCAGTATTTT. The J gene is TRBJ2-3, the V gene TRBV7-2; D not resolved. The CDR3 is made up of 14 amino acids. Trimming shortened V by 3 bases and J by 2 bases, and 9 bases separated the two germline ends. Per germline, CDR1 SGHTA and CDR2 FQGNSA.

This clonotype has just a few counts. This chain uses TRBV7-2 with TRBJ1-4, with a tentative D call TRBD1 (6 bases). CDR3 length: 15 amino acids. Germline CDR1 SGHTA, CDR2 FQGNSA. The V end was cut by 5 bases, the J end by 7 bases, with 17 bases between. CDR3 sequence reads: CASSLRGGRGEKLFF. CDR3 nucleotides: TGTGCCAGCAGCCTCCGAGGGGGGCGAGGTGAAAAACTGTTTTTT.

This chain uses TRBV24-1 with TRBJ2-2; D not certain. The CDR3 runs 13 residues. Germline V gene data show CDR1 as KGHDR and CDR2 as SFDVKD. V was clipped by 6 bases and J by 1 base, with 5 bases between them. This chain's CDR3 is CATSLLNTGELFF. DNA of the CDR3: TGTGCCACCAGTCTCCTGAACACCGGGGAGCTGTTTTTT.